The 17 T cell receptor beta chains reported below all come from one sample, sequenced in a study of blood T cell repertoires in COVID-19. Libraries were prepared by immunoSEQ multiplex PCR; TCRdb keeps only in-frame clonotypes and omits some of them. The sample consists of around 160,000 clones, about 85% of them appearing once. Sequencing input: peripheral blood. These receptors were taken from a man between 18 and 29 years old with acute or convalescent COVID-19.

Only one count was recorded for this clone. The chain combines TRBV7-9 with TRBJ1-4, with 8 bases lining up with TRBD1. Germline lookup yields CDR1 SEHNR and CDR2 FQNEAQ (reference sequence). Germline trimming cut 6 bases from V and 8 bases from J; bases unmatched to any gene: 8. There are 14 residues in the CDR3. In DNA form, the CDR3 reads TGTGCCAGCAGACCCGGGACAGGACACGAAAAACTGTTTTTT. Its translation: CASRPGTGHEKLFF.

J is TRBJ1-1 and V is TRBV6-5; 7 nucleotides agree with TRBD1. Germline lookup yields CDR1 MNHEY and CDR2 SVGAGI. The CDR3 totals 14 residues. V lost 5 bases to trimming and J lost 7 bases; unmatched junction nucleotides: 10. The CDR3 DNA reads TGTGCCAGCAGTAGAGACAGGGCCGGGGGTGAAGCTTTCTTT. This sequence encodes CASSRDRAGGEAFF.

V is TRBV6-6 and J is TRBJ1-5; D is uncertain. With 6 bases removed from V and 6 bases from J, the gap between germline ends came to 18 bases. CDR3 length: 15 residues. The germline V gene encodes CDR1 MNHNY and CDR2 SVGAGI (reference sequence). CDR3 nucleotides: TGTGCCAGCAGCTTACGTCGGGATTCGATTCAGCCCCAGCATTTT. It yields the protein CASSLRRDSIQPQHF.

CDR3 region: CASSESWGGSADTQYF. As DNA, the CDR3 is TGCGCCAGCAGTGAGTCCTGGGGAGGCAGTGCAGATACGCAGTATTTT. This chain links TRBV10-1 with TRBJ2-3, with D maybe TRBD2 (6 bases). CDR3 length: 16 amino acids. Germline V CDR1 and CDR2: WNHNN, SYGVQD (reference sequence). Trimming pared 0 bases from V and 4 bases from J, leaving 14 bases between.

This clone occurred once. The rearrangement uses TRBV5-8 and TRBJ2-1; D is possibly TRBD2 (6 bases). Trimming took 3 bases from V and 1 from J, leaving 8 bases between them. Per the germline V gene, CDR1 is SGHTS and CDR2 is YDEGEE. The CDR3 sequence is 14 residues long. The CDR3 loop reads CASSWTTSYNEQFF. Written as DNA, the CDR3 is TGTGCCAGCAGCTGGACTACTTCCTACAATGAGCAGTTCTTC.

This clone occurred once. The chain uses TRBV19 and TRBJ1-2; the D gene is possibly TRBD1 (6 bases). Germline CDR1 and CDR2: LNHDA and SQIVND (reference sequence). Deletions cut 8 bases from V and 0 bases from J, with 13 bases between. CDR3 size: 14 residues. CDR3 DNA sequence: TGTGCCAGTTCTAGGGGGTACGCTAACTATGGCTACACCTTC. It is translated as CASSRGYANYGYTF.

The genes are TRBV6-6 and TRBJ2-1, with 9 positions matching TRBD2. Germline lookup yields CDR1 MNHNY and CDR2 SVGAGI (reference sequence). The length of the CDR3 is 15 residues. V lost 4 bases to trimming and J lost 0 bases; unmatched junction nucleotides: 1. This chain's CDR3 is CASSLAGVSYNEQFF. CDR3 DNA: TGTGCCAGCAGTTTAGCGGGGGTCTCCTACAATGAGCAGTTCTTC.

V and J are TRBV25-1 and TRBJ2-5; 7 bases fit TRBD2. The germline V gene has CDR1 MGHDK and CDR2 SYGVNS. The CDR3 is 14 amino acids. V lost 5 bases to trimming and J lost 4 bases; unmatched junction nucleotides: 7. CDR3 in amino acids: CASSSWGGSETQYF. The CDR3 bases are TGTGCCAGCAGTTCCTGGGGAGGGTCAGAGACCCAGTACTTC.

CDR3 sequence: CASSPQGALEAFF. The DNA for the CDR3 is TGTGCCAGCAGCCCCCAGGGGGCCCTTGAAGCTTTCTTT. The rearrangement uses TRBV3-1 (or the pseudogene TRBV3-2) and TRBJ1-1, with 8 bases identical to TRBD1. V lost 4 bases to trimming and J lost 7 bases; unmatched junction nucleotides: 5. The germline gives CDR1 LGHDT, CDR2 YNNKEL (reference sequence). The length of the CDR3 is 13 residues.

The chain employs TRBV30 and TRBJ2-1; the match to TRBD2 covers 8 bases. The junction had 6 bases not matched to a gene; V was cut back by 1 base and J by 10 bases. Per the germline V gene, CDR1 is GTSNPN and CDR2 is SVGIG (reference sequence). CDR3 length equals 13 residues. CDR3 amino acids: CAWSAGGPGEQFF. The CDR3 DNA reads TGTGCCTGGAGTGCGGGGGGGCCAGGGGAGCAGTTCTTC.

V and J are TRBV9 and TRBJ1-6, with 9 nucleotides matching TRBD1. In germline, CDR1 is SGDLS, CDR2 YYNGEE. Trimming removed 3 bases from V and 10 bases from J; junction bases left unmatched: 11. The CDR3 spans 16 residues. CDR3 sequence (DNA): TGTGCCAGCAGCGCAAAACCGGGACAGGGTTGGTCACCCCTCCACTTT. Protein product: CASSAKPGQGWSPLHF.

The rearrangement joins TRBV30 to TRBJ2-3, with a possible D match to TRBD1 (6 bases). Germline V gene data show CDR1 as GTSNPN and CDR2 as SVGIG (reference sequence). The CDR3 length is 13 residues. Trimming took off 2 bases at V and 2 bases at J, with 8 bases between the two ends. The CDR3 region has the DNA TGTGCCTGGAGTCAGGGGAACACAGATACGCAGTATTTT. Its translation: CAWSQGNTDTQYF.

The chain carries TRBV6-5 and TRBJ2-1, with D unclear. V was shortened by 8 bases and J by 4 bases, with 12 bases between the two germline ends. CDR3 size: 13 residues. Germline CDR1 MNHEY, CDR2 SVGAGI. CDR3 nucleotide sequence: TGTGCCAGCGATAGGAAGAGGTACAATGAGCAGTTCTTC. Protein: CASDRKRYNEQFF.

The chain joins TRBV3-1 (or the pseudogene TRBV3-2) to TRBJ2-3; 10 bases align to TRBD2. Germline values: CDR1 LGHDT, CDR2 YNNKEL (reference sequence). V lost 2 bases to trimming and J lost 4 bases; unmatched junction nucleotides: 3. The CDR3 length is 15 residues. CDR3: CASSQSGGAADTQYF. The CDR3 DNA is TGTGCCAGCAGCCAAAGCGGGGGGGCCGCAGATACGCAGTATTTT.

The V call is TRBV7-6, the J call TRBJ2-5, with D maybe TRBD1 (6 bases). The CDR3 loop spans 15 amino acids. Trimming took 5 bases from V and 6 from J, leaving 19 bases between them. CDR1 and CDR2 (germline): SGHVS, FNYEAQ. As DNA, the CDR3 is TGTGCCAGCAGCCCTTTTTCACAGGGCGGCCAGACCCAGTACTTC. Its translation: CASSPFSQGGQTQYF.

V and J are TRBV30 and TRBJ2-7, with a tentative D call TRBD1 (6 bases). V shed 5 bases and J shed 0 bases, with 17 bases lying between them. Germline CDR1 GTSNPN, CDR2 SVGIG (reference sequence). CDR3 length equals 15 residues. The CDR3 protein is CAWQIPDSHSYEQYF. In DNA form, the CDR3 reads TGTGCCTGGCAGATACCGGACAGTCACTCCTACGAGCAGTACTTC.

The CDR3 region is CAWSQGLGTEAFF. Written as DNA, the CDR3 is TGTGCCTGGAGCCAGGGGTTAGGCACTGAAGCTTTCTTT. V and J are TRBV30 and TRBJ1-1, with a weak D call TRBD1 (6 bases). The CDR3 is 13 residues long. Trimming left V 3 bases short and J 4 bases short, with 12 bases between. Per germline, CDR1 GTSNPN and CDR2 SVGIG (reference sequence).